What follows is one T cell receptor beta chain and its context. As yet, its antigen is unknown. This entry is derived from a study of siplizumab effects on memory and regulatory T cells. Study conclusions and caveats: Proliferating Tregs taken from siplizumab cultures were not shown to have a confirmed suppressive function.

It was 85,000 to 100,000 TCR templates that were assayed per sample. Using immunoSEQ multiplex PCR, the repertoire was profiled, and TCRdb retains in-frame clones only, with some absent. The sample records about 100,000 clones, about 91% being singletons. The CDR3 has 16 residues. V lost 5 bases and J 0 bases, leaving 16 bases between the germline ends. Germline values: CDR1 SGHTA, CDR2 FQGTGA. Material: CD4+ T cells sorted from blood. The chain carries TRBV7-3 and TRBJ2-5, with a weak D call TRBD2 (6 bases). This clonotype was obtained from a human donor in good health. Some clones in this sample may be carry-over from other donors' samples. DNA of the CDR3: TGTGCCAGCAGCCAGGGAGGTAAAGGGTACCAAGAGACCCAGTACTTC. Its translation: CASSQGGKGYQETQYF.